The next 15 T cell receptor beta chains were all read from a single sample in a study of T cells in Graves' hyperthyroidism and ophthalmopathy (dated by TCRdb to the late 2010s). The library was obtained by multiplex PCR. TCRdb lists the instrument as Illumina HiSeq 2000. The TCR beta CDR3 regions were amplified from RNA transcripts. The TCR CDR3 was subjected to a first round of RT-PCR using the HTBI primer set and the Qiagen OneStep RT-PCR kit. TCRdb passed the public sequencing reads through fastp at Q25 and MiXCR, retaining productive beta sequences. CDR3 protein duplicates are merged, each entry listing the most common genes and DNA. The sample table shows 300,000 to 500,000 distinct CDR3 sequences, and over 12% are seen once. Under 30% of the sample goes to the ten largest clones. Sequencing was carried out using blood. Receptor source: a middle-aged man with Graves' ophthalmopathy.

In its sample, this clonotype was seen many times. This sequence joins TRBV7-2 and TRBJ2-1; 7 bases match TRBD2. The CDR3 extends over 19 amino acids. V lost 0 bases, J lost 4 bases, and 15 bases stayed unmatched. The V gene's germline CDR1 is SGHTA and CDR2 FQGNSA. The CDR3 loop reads CASSLAHKGAGDPYNEQFF. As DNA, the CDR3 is TGTGCCAGCAGCTTAGCTCATAAAGGCGCGGGAGACCCTTACAATGAGCAGTTCTTC.

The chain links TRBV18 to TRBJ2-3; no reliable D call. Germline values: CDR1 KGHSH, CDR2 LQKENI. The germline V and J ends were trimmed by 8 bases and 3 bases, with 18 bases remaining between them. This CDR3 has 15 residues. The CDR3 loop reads CASRRTGGWTDTQYF. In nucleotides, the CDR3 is TGTGCCAGCCGCAGGACGGGCGGATGGACAGATACGCAGTATTTT.

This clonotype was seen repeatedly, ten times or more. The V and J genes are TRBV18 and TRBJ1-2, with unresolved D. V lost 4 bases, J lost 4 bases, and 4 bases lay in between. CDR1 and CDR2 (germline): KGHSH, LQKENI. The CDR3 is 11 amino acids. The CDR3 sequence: CASSQGYGYTF. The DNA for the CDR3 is TGTGCCAGCTCACAGGGCTATGGCTACACCTTC. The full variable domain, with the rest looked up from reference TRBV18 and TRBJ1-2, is NAGVMQNPRHLVRRRGQEARLRCSPMKGHSHVYWYRQLPEEGLKFMVYLQKENIIDESGMPKERFSAEFPKEGPSILRIQQVVRGDSAAYFCASSQGYGYTFGSGTRLTVV.

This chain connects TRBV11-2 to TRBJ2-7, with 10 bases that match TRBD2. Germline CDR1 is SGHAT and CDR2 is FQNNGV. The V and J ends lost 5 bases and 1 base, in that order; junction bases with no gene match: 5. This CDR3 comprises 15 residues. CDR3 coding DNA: TGTGCCAGCAGCCTAGCGGGGGCACCTTCCTACGAGCAGTACTTC. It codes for CASSLAGAPSYEQYF.

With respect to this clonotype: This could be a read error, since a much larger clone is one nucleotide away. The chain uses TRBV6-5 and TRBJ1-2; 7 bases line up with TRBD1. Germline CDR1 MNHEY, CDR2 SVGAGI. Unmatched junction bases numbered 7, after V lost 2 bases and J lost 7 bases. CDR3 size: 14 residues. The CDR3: CASSYDRETGGYTF. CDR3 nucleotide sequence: TGTGCCAGCAGTTACGACAGGGAGACGGGTGGCTACACCTTC.

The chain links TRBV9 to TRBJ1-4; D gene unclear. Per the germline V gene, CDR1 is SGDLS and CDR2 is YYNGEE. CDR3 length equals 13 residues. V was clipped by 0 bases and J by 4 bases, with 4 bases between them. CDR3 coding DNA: TGTGCCAGCAGCGTAGTCCTTAATGAAAAACTGTTTTTT. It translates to CASSVVLNEKLFF.

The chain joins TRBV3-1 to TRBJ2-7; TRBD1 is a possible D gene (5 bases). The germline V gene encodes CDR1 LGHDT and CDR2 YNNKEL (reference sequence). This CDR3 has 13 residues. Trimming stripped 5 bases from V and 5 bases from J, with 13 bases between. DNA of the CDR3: TGTGCCAGCAGCACGCAAGGGGCCGACGAGCAGTACTTC. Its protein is CASSTQGADEQYF.

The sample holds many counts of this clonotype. The CDR3 coding sequence is TGTGCCAGCAGCTACGCCGCCGGGACTAGCCAAGAGACCCAGTACTTC. It yields the protein CASSYAAGTSQETQYF. The V gene is TRBV7-2, the J gene TRBJ2-5; 8 bases are a match to TRBD2. Germline CDR1 reads SGHTA; CDR2 reads FQGNSA. Losses at the gene ends were 4 bases for V and 1 base for J; bases not matched to a gene: 8. The CDR3 is made up of 16 amino acids.

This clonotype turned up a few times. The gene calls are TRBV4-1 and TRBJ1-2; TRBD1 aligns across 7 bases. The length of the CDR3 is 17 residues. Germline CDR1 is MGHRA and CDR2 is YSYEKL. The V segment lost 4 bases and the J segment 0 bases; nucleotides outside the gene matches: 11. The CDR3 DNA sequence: TGCGCCAGCAGCCGAGAAGGGGACAGACAAACTAACTATGGCTACACCTTC. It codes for CASSREGDRQTNYGYTF.

For the CDR3, the DNA is TGTGCCAGTACGGGGACAGGGTTCTTCGAGACCCAGTACTTC. It yields the protein CASTGTGFFETQYF. J is TRBJ2-5 and V is TRBV19, with 9 positions matching TRBD1. The V segment lost 7 bases and the J segment 5 bases; nucleotides outside the gene matches: 8. CDR1 LNHDA and CDR2 SQIVND come from the germline V gene (reference sequence). CDR3 length equals 14 residues.

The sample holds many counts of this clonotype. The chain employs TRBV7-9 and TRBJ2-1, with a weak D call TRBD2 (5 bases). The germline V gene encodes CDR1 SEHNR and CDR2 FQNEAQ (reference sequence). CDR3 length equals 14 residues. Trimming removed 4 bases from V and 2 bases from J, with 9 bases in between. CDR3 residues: CASSWLATYNEQFF. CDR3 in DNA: TGTGCCAGCAGCTGGCTAGCTACCTACAATGAGCAGTTCTTC.

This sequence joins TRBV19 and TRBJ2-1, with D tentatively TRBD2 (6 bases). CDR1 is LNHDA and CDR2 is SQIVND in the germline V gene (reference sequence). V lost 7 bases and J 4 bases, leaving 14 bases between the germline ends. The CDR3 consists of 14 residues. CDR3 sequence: CASTTERGYNEQFF. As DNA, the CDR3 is TGTGCCAGTACCACAGAACGGGGGTACAATGAGCAGTTCTTC.

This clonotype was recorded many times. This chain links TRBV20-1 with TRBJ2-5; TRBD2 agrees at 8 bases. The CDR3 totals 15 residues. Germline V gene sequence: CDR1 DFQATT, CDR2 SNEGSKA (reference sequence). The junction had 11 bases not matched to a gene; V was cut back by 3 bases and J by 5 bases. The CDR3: CSASPLAGKGETQYF. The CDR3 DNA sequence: TGCAGTGCTAGTCCCCTAGCGGGTAAAGGGGAGACCCAGTACTTC.

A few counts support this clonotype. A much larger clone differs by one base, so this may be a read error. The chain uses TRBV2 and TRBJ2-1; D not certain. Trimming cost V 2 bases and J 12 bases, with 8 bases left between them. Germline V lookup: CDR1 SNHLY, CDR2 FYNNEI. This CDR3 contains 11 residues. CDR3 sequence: CASSERWGQFF. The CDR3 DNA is TGTGCCAGCAGTGAACGGTGGGGGCAGTTCTTC. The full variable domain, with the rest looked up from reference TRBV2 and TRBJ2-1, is EPEVTQTPSHQVTQMGQEVILRCVPISNHLYFYWYRQILGQKVEFLVSFYNNEISEKSEIFDDQFSVERPDGSNFTLKIRSTKLEDSAMYFCASSERWGQFFGPGTRLTVL.

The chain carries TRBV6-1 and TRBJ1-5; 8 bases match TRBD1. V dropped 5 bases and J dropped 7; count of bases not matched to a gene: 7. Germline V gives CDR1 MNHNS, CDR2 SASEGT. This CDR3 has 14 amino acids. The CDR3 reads CASSPRTGPQPQHF. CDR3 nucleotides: TGTGCCAGCAGTCCTCGGACAGGGCCCCAGCCCCAGCATTTT.